A selection of T cell receptor beta chains follows, all from one sample in a study of blood T cell repertoires in COVID-19. Only in-frame clones appear in the TCRdb table, and some are missing; sequencing was by immunoSEQ multiplex PCR. Of about 130,000 clones in the sample, over 60% are singletons; the top ten hold about 39%. Sequencing input: peripheral blood. These receptors were obtained from a man aged 40-55 years with active or convalescent COVID-19. Both conserved end residues are part of each CDR3. A D gene is named only where the DNA matches it firmly. The size of a clone is reported for some rows only, either as once, few or many, or as a class for expanded clones.

D gene: -
V gene: TRBV29-1
clone size: -
J gene: TRBJ1-4
CDR3 DNA: TGCAGCGTTGATACACAGGGTGAGGACGAAAAACTGTTTTTT
CDR3 protein: CSVDTQGEDEKLFF

D gene: TRBD1
V gene: TRBV6-5
clone size: once
J gene: TRBJ2-1
CDR3 DNA: TGTGCCAGCACCCCAGGGGACAGGGCCTACAATGAGCAGTTCTTC
CDR3 protein: CASTPGDRAYNEQFF

D gene: -
V gene: TRBV28
clone size: -
J gene: TRBJ1-6
CDR3 DNA: TGTGCCAGCAGTCCCTCCCCTTCACCCCTCCACTTT
CDR3 protein: CASSPSPSPLHF

D gene: TRBD1
V gene: TRBV29-1
clone size: -
J gene: TRBJ1-6
CDR3 DNA: TGCAGCGTTGAAGAAAGGACAGGAAGAGATAATTCACCCCTCCACTTT
CDR3 protein: CSVEERTGRDNSPLHF

D gene: TRBD1
V gene: TRBV4-3
clone size: -
J gene: TRBJ1-2
CDR3 DNA: TGCGCCAGCAGCCTGGACAGGGGAACGGGCTACACCTTC
CDR3 protein: CASSLDRGTGYTF

D gene: -
V gene: TRBV11-1
clone size: -
J gene: TRBJ2-2
CDR3 DNA: TGTGCCAGCGGGGAGAGCGAATGGAACACCGGGGAGCTGTTTTTT
CDR3 protein: CASGESEWNTGELFF

D gene: TRBD2
V gene: TRBV5-6
clone size: once
J gene: TRBJ2-3
CDR3 DNA: TGTGCCAGCAGCTTGGGCGGGAGAGGACCCTCCACAGATACGCAGTATTTT
CDR3 protein: CASSLGGRGPSTDTQYF

D gene: -
V gene: TRBV5-1
clone size: -
J gene: TRBJ1-2
CDR3 DNA: TGCGCCAGCAGCTTATACAGGGACGGTGGCTACACCTTC
CDR3 protein: CASSLYRDGGYTF

D gene: -
V gene: TRBV5-6
clone size: -
J gene: TRBJ2-7
CDR3 DNA: TGTGCCAGCAGCTTGAAGGGGGGGTTCAGCAACGAGCAGTACTTC
CDR3 protein: CASSLKGGFSNEQYF

D gene: -
V gene: TRBV28
clone size: -
J gene: TRBJ2-2
CDR3 DNA: TGTGCCAGCAGCCTCCCGGTCTCCGGGGAGCTGTTTTTT
CDR3 protein: CASSLPVSGELFF

D gene: -
V gene: TRBV19
clone size: -
J gene: TRBJ1-6
CDR3 DNA: TGTGCCAGTAGGGGAGCGGGGGGTAATAATTCACCCCTCCACTTT
CDR3 protein: CASRGAGGNNSPLHF

D gene: -
V gene: TRBV9
clone size: -
J gene: TRBJ1-1
CDR3 DNA: TGTGCCAGCAGCGCTGACAGGATGGGGACTGAAGCTTTCTTT
CDR3 protein: CASSADRMGTEAFF

D gene: -
V gene: TRBV29-1
clone size: -
J gene: TRBJ1-5
CDR3 DNA: TGCAGCGTTCTCAACTTGAACGAGCCCCAGCATTTT
CDR3 protein: CSVLNLNEPQHF

D gene: -
V gene: TRBV21-1
clone size: -
J gene: TRBJ2-7
CDR3 DNA: TGTGCCAGCAGCAAAGGGGACAAACCGAACAACTACGAGCAGTACTTC
CDR3 protein: CASSKGDKPNNYEQYF

D gene: -
V gene: TRBV5-8
clone size: -
J gene: TRBJ2-5
CDR3 DNA: TGTGCCAGCAGCTTGGACAGGGAGACCCAGTACTTC
CDR3 protein: CASSLDRETQYF

D gene: -
V gene: TRBV27
clone size: once
J gene: TRBJ1-6
CDR3 DNA: TGTGCCAGCAGTTTCGAGGGTCTGAGCAATTCACCCCTCCACTTT
CDR3 protein: CASSFEGLSNSPLHF

D gene: -
V gene: TRBV12-5
clone size: -
J gene: TRBJ1-5
CDR3 DNA: TGTGCTAGTGGTCCTGACACCCTCGGGGGCAATCAGCCCCAGCATTTT
CDR3 protein: CASGPDTLGGNQPQHF

D gene: TRBD1
V gene: TRBV15
clone size: -
J gene: TRBJ1-6
CDR3 DNA: TGTGCCACCAGCAGTAGACAGGGTTTCGATAATTCACCCCTCCACTTT
CDR3 protein: CATSSRQGFDNSPLHF

D gene: -
V gene: TRBV4-2
clone size: -
J gene: TRBJ1-2
CDR3 DNA: TGTGCCAGCAGCCAAGAAGTAGCCGACTATGGCTACACCTTC
CDR3 protein: CASSQEVADYGYTF

D gene: -
V gene: TRBV9
clone size: many
J gene: TRBJ1-3
CDR3 DNA: TGTGCCAGCAGCCTGGGTGGTGGGTTAGCGGGAAACACCATATATTTT
CDR3 protein: CASSLGGGLAGNTIYF

D gene: TRBD1
V gene: TRBV5-6
clone size: -
J gene: TRBJ1-5
CDR3 DNA: TGTGCCAGCAGCCGGGACAGGGGTCAGCCCCAGCATTTT
CDR3 protein: CASSRDRGQPQHF

D gene: -
V gene: TRBV7-9
clone size: -
J gene: TRBJ1-1
CDR3 DNA: TGTGCCAGCAGCTTAGAAGCAGAGGGTCCTGAAGCTTTCTTT
CDR3 protein: CASSLEAEGPEAFF

D gene: -
V gene: TRBV28
clone size: -
J gene: TRBJ1-1
CDR3 DNA: TGTGCCAGCATTCCCTCTATCGGCAGGGGCTCTGAAGCTTTCTTT
CDR3 protein: CASIPSIGRGSEAFF

D gene: -
V gene: TRBV5-6
clone size: -
J gene: TRBJ1-6
CDR3 DNA: TGTGCCAGTACTCGGGAACCGAATAATTCACCCCTCCACTTT
CDR3 protein: CASTREPNNSPLHF

D gene: TRBD1
V gene: TRBV11-2
clone size: -
J gene: TRBJ1-1
CDR3 DNA: TGTGCCAGCAGCCTATACAGGGGGCAGTCCGAAGCTTTCTTT
CDR3 protein: CASSLYRGQSEAFF

D gene: -
V gene: TRBV2
clone size: many
J gene: TRBJ1-5
CDR3 DNA: TGTGCCAGCAGTGAAGGGGTGCTGGAGAATCAGCCCCAGCATTTT
CDR3 protein: CASSEGVLENQPQHF

D gene: -
V gene: TRBV19
clone size: -
J gene: TRBJ1-1
CDR3 DNA: TGTGCCAGTAGTATAGATGGTCAAGGGGGGGGCCCTGAAGCTTTCTTT
CDR3 protein: CASSIDGQGGGPEAFF

D gene: -
V gene: TRBV29-1
clone size: -
J gene: TRBJ2-2
CDR3 DNA: TGCAGCGTTGAAGGTAGAATGAGACAGTCCGTAGGCACCGGGGAGCTGTTTTTT
CDR3 protein: CSVEGRMRQSVGTGELFF

D gene: -
V gene: TRBV5-1
clone size: -
J gene: TRBJ1-2
CDR3 DNA: TGCGCCAGCAGCTTGCAGGCCGCTAACTATGGCTACACCTTC
CDR3 protein: CASSLQAANYGYTF

D gene: -
V gene: TRBV12-3/TRBV12-4
clone size: once
J gene: TRBJ1-1
CDR3 DNA: TGTGCCAGCAGTTTTCCTTCGGTCACTGAAGCTTTCTTT
CDR3 protein: CASSFPSVTEAFF

D gene: TRBD2
V gene: TRBV5-1
clone size: -
J gene: TRBJ2-1
CDR3 DNA: TGCGCCAGCAGCTTACCGGGGGGCTACAATGAGCAGTTCTTC
CDR3 protein: CASSLPGGYNEQFF

D gene: TRBD2
V gene: TRBV4-1
clone size: -
J gene: TRBJ2-1
CDR3 DNA: TGCGCCAGCAGCCAAGAAAGCGGGGGGGCCTCCTACAATGAGCAGTTCTTC
CDR3 protein: CASSQESGGASYNEQFF

D gene: -
V gene: TRBV18
clone size: -
J gene: TRBJ1-6
CDR3 DNA: TGTGCCAGCTCACTTCAGGGTATTCTAAATTCACCCCTCCACTTT
CDR3 protein: CASSLQGILNSPLHF

D gene: -
V gene: TRBV20-1
clone size: -
J gene: TRBJ1-2
CDR3 DNA: TGCAGTGCTACCGGGGACTATGGCTACACCTTC
CDR3 protein: CSATGDYGYTF

D gene: -
V gene: TRBV19
clone size: -
J gene: TRBJ1-5
CDR3 DNA: TGTGCCAGTAGTATCGCCCGTTTAGAACAGCCCCAGCATTTT
CDR3 protein: CASSIARLEQPQHF

D gene: -
V gene: TRBV9
clone size: few
J gene: TRBJ2-7
CDR3 DNA: TGTGCCAGCAGCGTAGCTAGGGACTCTCCTCCAGTAGAGCAGTACTTC
CDR3 protein: CASSVARDSPPVEQYF

D gene: -
V gene: TRBV19
clone size: -
J gene: TRBJ1-3
CDR3 DNA: TGTGCCAGCCGTCCGGACAGCTCGCAATCTGGAAACACCATATATTTT
CDR3 protein: CASRPDSSQSGNTIYF